This TCR beta chain was sequenced in a study of HIV-infected patients and healthy controls. Study-wide results and caveats: Only sixteen HIV-infected individuals were processed, a major limit on how widely findings apply.

Reverse transcription used around 540 ng RNA and constant-region primers for alpha and beta. Each of the alpha and beta chains got its own library through chain-specific third strand synthesis with indices. Ligation attached cDNA to a 5' RACE adapter that carried a random hexamer and SP2 site. From the 5' RACE reads, TCRdb called clonotypes with MiXCR, one entry per CDR3 protein. The repertoire has some 9,600 distinct CDR3 sequences, about 10% of them found once; the top ten carry over 15%. Whole blood was used without fractionation, so all unsorted peripheral T cells were included. Per the germline V gene, CDR1 is SEHNR and CDR2 is FQNEAQ (reference sequence). This CDR3 contains 14 residues. V lost 1 base and J 0 bases, leaving 6 bases between the germline ends. This clonotype was detected many times. What it recognizes is unknown.

This TCR came from an adult with HIV infection. The sequencing used blood, collected before antiretroviral therapy. The rearrangement links TRBV7-9 to TRBJ1-1; D uncertain. This chain's CDR3 is CASSLVQMNTEAFF. The CDR3 DNA is TGTGCCAGCAGCTTAGTACAGATGAACACTGAAGCTTTCTTT.